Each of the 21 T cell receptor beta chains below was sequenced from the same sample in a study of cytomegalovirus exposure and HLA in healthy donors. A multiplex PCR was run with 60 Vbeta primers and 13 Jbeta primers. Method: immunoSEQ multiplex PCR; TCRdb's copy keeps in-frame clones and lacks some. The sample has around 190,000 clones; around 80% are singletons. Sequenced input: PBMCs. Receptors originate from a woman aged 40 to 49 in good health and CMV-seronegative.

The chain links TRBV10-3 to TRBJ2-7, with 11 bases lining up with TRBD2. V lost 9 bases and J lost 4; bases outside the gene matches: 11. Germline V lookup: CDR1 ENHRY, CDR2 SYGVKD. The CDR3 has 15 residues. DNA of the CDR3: TGTGCCATACTAACTAGCGGGAGCTCGGGGTACGAGCAGTACTTC. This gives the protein CAILTSGSSGYEQYF.

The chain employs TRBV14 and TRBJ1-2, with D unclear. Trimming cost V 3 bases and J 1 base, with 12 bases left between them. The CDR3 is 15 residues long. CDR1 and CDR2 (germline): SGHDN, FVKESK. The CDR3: CASSQTPVLNYGYTF. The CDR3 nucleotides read TGTGCCAGCAGCCAGACACCTGTACTTAACTATGGCTACACCTTC.

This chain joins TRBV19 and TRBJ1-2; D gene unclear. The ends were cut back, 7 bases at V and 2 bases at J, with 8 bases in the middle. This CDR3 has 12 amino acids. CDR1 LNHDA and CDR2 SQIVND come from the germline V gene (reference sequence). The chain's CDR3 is CASTERNYGYTF. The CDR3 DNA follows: TGTGCCAGTACGGAGCGAAACTATGGCTACACCTTC.

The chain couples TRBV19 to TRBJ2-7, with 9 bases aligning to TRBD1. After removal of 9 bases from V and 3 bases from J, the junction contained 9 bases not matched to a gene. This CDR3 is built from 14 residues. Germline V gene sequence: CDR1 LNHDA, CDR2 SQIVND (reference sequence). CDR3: CASSLGTGSYEQYF. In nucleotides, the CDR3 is TGTGCCAGCAGCCTCGGGACAGGGAGCTACGAGCAGTACTTC.

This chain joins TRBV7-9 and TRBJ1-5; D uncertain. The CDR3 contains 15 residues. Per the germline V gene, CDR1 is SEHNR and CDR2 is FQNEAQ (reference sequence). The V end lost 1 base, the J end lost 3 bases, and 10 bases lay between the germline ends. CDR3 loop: CASSLGGLYNQPQHF. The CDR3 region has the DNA TGTGCCAGCAGCTTAGGAGGGTTGTACAATCAGCCCCAGCATTTT.

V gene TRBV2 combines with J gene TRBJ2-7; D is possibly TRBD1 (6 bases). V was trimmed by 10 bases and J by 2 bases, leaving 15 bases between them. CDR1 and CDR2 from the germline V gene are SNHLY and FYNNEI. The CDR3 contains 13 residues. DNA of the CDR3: TGTGCCACTCAGGGGACAAACACCTACGAGCAGTACTTC. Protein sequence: CATQGTNTYEQYF.

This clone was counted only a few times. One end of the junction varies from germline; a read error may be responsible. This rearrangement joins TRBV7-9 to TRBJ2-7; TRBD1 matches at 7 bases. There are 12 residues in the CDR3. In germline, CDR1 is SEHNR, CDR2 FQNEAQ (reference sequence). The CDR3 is CSSSYGDSQQYF. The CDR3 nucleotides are TGTTCCAGCAGCTACGGGGACAGTCAGCAGTACTTC.

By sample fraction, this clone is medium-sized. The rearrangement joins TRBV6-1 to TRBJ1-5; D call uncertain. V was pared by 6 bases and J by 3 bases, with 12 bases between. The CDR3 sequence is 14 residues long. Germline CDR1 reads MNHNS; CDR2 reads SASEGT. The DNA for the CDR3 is TGTGCCAGCAGGGTTGGACTGATCAATCAGCCCCAGCATTTT. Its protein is CASRVGLINQPQHF.

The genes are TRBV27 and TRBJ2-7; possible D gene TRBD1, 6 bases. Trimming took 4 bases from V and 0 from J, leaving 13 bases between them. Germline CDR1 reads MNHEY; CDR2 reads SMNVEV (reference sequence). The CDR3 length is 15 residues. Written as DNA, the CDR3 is TGTGCCAGCAGTTCGTCAGGGGCGATCTCCTACGAGCAGTACTTC. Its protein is CASSSSGAISYEQYF.

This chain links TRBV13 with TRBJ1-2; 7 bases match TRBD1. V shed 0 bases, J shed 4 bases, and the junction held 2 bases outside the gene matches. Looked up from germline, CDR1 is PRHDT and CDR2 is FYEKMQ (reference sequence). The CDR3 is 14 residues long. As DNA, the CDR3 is TGTGCCAGCAGCTTAGGTGACAGGGTCTATGGCTACACCTTC. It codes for CASSLGDRVYGYTF.

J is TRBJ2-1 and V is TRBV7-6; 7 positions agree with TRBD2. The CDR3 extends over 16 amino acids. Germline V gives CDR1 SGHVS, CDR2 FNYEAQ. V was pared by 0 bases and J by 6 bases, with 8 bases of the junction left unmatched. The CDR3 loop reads CASSLAASGSPNEQFF. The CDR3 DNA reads TGTGCCAGCAGCTTAGCGGCTAGCGGAAGCCCCAATGAGCAGTTCTTC.

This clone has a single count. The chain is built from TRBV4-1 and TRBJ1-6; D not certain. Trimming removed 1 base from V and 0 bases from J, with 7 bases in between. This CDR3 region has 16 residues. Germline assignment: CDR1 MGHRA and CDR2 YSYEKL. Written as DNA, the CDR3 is TGCGCCAGCAGCCAAGCCAAATTCTCCTATAATTCACCCCTCCACTTT. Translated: CASSQAKFSYNSPLHF.

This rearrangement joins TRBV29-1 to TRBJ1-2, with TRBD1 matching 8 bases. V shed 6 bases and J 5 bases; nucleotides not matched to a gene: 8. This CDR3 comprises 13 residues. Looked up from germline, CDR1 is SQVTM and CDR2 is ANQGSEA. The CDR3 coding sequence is TGCAGCGTGAGTCCAGGGGGCAGGTATGGCTACACCTTC. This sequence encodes CSVSPGGRYGYTF.

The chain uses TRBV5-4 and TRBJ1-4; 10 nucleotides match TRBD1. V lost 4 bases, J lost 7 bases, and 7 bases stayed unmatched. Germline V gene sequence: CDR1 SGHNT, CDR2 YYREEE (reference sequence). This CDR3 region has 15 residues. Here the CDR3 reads CASSTGDRGSEKLFF. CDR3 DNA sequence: TGTGCCAGCAGCACTGGGGACAGGGGAAGTGAAAAACTGTTTTTT.

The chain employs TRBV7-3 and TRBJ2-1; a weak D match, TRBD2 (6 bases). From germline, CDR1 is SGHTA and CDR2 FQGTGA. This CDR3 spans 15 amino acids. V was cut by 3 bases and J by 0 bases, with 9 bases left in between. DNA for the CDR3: TGTGCCAGCAGCTTCCGAGCGGGCTCCTACAATGAGCAGTTCTTC. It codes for CASSFRAGSYNEQFF. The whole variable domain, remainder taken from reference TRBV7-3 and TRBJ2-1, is GAGVSQTPSNKVTEKGKYVELRCDPISGHTALYWYRQSLGQGPEFLIYFQGTGAADDSGLPNDRFFAVRPEGSVSTLKIQRTERGDSAVYLCASSFRAGSYNEQFFGPGTRLTVL.

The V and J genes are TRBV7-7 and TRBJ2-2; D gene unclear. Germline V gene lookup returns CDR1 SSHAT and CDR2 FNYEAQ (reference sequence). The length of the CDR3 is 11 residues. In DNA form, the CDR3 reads TGTGCTAGCTACGTAGCCGGGGAGCTGTTTTTT. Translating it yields CASYVAGELFF.

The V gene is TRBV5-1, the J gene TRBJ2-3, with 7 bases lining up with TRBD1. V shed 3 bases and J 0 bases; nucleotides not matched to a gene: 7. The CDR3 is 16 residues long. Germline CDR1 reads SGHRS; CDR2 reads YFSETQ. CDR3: CASSSTGATSTDTQYF. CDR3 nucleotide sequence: TGCGCCAGCAGCTCAACAGGGGCTACTAGCACAGATACGCAGTATTTT. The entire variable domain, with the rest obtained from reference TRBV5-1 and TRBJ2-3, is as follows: KAGVTQTPRYLIKTRGQQVTLSCSPISGHRSVSWYQQTPGQGLQFLFEYFSETQRNKGNFPGRFSGRQFSNSRSEMNVSTLELGDSALYLCASSSTGATSTDTQYFGPGTRLTVL.

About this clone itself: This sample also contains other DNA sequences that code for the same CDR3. The CDR3 DNA reads TGTGCCAGCAGTGAAGCGGGAGGGCGGACCGGGGAGCTGTTTTTT. Protein: CASSEAGGRTGELFF. The chain has TRBV2 and TRBJ2-2, with TRBD2 matching 7 bases. V lost 0 bases and J lost 5; bases outside the gene matches: 3. Germline CDR1 reads SNHLY; CDR2 reads FYNNEI. This CDR3 region has 15 residues.

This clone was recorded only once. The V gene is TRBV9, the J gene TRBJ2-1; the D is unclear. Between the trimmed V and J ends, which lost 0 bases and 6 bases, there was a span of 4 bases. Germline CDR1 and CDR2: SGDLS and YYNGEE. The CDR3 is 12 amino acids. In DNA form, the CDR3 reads TGTGCCAGCAGCGTAGTATCCAATGAGCAGTTCTTC. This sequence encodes CASSVVSNEQFF.

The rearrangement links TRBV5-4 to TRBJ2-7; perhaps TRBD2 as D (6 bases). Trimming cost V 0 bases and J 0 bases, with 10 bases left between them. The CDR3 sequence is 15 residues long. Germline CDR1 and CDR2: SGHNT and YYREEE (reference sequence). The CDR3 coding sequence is TGTGCCAGCAGCTTGGGGGCGGGAATCTCCTACGAGCAGTACTTC. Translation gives CASSLGAGISYEQYF. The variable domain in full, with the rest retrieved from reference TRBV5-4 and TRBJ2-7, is ETGVTQSPTHLIKTRGQQVTLRCSSQSGHNTVSWYQQALGQGPQFIFQYYREEENGRGNFPPRFSGLQFPNYSSELNVNALELDDSALYLCASSLGAGISYEQYFGPGTRLTVT.

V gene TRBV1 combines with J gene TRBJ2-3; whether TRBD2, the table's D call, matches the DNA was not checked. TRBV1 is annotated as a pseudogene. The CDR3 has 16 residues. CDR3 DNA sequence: TGCACCAGCACTCGTGTGTGGAGGAGGGGTACAGATACGCAGTATTTT. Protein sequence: CTSTRVWRRGTDTQYF.